The 15 T cell receptor beta chains below all came from one sample that was sequenced in a study of blood T cells in healthy people across ages (dated by TCRdb to 2015 to 2017). The library relied on 5' RACE. TCRdb shows the sequencer as Illumina HiSeq 2500. The second PCR ran for about 7 to 11 cycles and used a J-beta primer mix along with a sample-barcoded 5' primer. TCRdb reworked the public reads: Q25 trimming with fastp, MiXCR clone assembly, productive beta chains retained. Each CDR3 protein gets just one entry, which takes the most common genes and DNA from the rows behind it. The sample table holds 1.2 million to 1.5 million distinct CDR3 sequences, of which roughly 59% were seen once. The ten most abundant clones make up roughly 6.3% of the sample. Sequencing was done on a sample of blood. Receptor source: a man younger than 30 in good health.

This rearrangement joins TRBV4-1 to TRBJ2-2, with 9 bases identical to TRBD2. Trimming took 4 bases from V and 7 from J; bases not matched to a gene: 13. Germline CDR1 MGHRA, CDR2 YSYEKL. The CDR3 is 17 residues long. The CDR3 region is CASSPGQRGVKDGELFF. The DNA of the CDR3 is TGCGCCAGCAGCCCTGGGCAGCGGGGGGTTAAGGACGGGGAGCTGTTTTTT.

The chain carries TRBV5-1 and TRBJ1-2; 10 nucleotides agree with TRBD1. J gave up 4 bases and V 9 bases, and 9 bases lay outside the gene matches. CDR1 is SGHRS and CDR2 is YFSETQ in the germline V gene. This CDR3 is built from 14 residues. CDR3 amino acids: CATSLGQGSYGYTF. The CDR3, as DNA: TGCGCCACGTCCCTGGGACAGGGGTCCTATGGCTACACCTTC.

This rearrangement joins TRBV6-1 to TRBJ2-7; 9 nucleotides align to TRBD1. After removal of 1 base from V and 2 bases from J, the junction contained 3 bases not matched to a gene. From germline, CDR1 is MNHNS and CDR2 SASEGT. This CDR3 has 15 amino acids. For the CDR3, the DNA is TGTGCCAGCAGTGAAGGGGACAGGGCTACCTACGAGCAGTACTTC. Translation: CASSEGDRATYEQYF.

This chain connects TRBV27 to TRBJ1-5; D remains ambiguous. There are 15 residues in the CDR3. From germline, CDR1 is MNHEY and CDR2 SMNVEV (reference sequence). Trimming cost V 4 bases and J 2 bases, with 12 bases left between them. The CDR3 nucleotides read TGTGCCAGCAGTTACAACACCCAAGGCAATCAGCCCCAGCATTTT. Amino acids: CASSYNTQGNQPQHF.

The rearrangement joins TRBV6-2 or TRBV6-3 to TRBJ2-4, with 7 bases fitting TRBD1. The better agreement between TRBJ2-7 and the DNA end casts doubt on the J call. Germline CDR1 and CDR2: MNHEY and SVGEGT. The CDR3 runs to 15 residues. The CDR3 reads CASSYRGPHLYEQYF. For the CDR3, the DNA is TGTGCCAGCAGTTATAGGGGGCCTCACCTCTACGAGCAGTACTTC.

This rearrangement joins TRBV2 to TRBJ1-2; D unresolved. With 1 base removed from V and 4 bases from J, the gap between germline ends came to 13 bases. The CDR3 is 15 amino acids. In germline, CDR1 is SNHLY, CDR2 FYNNEI. Here the CDR3 DNA reads TGTGCCAGCAGTGAAGGGGCTGCCGACGGCTATGGCTACACCTTC. It is translated as CASSEGAADGYGYTF.

The sample holds a few counts of this clonotype. CDR3 nucleotide sequence: TGTGCCATCAGTGGGGCGTTCACAGATACGCAGTATTTT. Residues: CAISGAFTDTQYF. The chain combines TRBV10-3 with TRBJ2-3; D unresolved. Germline V gene lookup returns CDR1 ENHRY and CDR2 SYGVKD. V was clipped by 4 bases and J by 2 bases, with 7 bases between them. This CDR3 is 13 amino acids long.

This rearrangement joins TRBV5-1 to TRBJ2-5, with D possibly TRBD2 on 5 matching bases. The J call is in doubt because the DNA end fits TRBJ2-7 better. The CDR3 sequence is 14 residues long. Germline V gives CDR1 SGHRS, CDR2 YFSETQ. CDR3 in amino acids: CASSLLIVGDEQYF. In DNA form, the CDR3 reads TGCGCCAGCAGCTTGTTGATTGTGGGAGACGAGCAGTACTTC.

V usage is TRBV7-9 and J usage is TRBJ1-5; D unclear. The CDR3 totals 16 residues. V lost 5 bases and J lost 6, with 20 bases in between. Per the germline V gene, CDR1 is SEHNR and CDR2 is FQNEAQ (reference sequence). CDR3 in DNA: TGTGCCAGCAGCGTACGGCAGGCGGATGTGGTTCAGCCCCAGCATTTT. Its protein is CASSVRQADVVQPQHF.

The chain links TRBV20-1 to TRBJ2-4, with 13 positions matching TRBD2. Germline values: CDR1 DFQATT, CDR2 SNEGSKA (reference sequence). The length of the CDR3 is 17 residues. The V gene end was trimmed by 4 bases and the J gene end by 3 bases; junction bases not matched to a gene: 9. Written as DNA, the CDR3 is TGCAGTGCTACCTGGGGACTAGCGGGAAAGGTCAAAAACATTCAGTACTTC. Its translation is CSATWGLAGKVKNIQYF.

V gene TRBV4-1 combines with J gene TRBJ1-2; 9 bases fit TRBD1. V was clipped by 0 bases and J by 7 bases; unmatched bases: 9. CDR3 length: 16 residues. Per the germline V gene, CDR1 is MGHRA and CDR2 is YSYEKL. CDR3 nucleotide sequence: TGCGCCAGCAGCCAAGATACCGGGGGACAGGGCGCTGGCTACACCTTC. Amino acid sequence: CASSQDTGGQGAGYTF.

In its sample, this clonotype was seen a few times. V is TRBV29-1 and J is TRBJ2-5; D may be TRBD1 (5 bases). V was cut by 4 bases and J by 2 bases, with 11 bases left in between. Germline values: CDR1 SQVTM, CDR2 ANQGSEA. The CDR3 is made up of 13 amino acids. CDR3 residues: CSVVPRQQETQYF. CDR3 bases: TGCAGCGTTGTGCCTCGACAGCAAGAGACCCAGTACTTC.

The V and J genes are TRBV12-3 or TRBV12-4 and TRBJ1-5, with no clear D. The V gene lost 3 bases and the J gene lost 0 bases, with 9 bases spanning the gap. CDR3 length: 15 residues. This chain's CDR3 is CASSFSADSNQPQHF. The CDR3 DNA follows: TGTGCCAGCAGTTTTTCGGCGGATAGCAATCAGCCCCAGCATTTT.

This clonotype was observed a handful of times. V is TRBV10-3 and J is TRBJ1-3; D not certain. The ends were cut back, 3 bases at V and 0 bases at J, with 12 bases in the middle. The CDR3 is 16 amino acids. Germline CDR1 ENHRY, CDR2 SYGVKD. This chain's CDR3 is CAISEKTASSGNTIYF. In DNA, the CDR3 is TGTGCCATCAGTGAAAAGACGGCGAGCTCTGGAAACACCATATATTTT.

This sequence joins TRBV27 and TRBJ2-1; D remains ambiguous. The germline V gene encodes CDR1 MNHEY and CDR2 SMNVEV (reference sequence). The CDR3 totals 14 residues. V dropped 5 bases and J dropped 8 bases, with 16 bases sitting between them. CDR3 amino acids: CASSRAPMGYEQFF. The CDR3 bases are TGTGCCAGCAGTCGGGCCCCAATGGGCTATGAGCAGTTCTTC.